A selection of T cell receptor beta chains follows, all from one sample in a study of early T cells in non-severe SARS-CoV-2 infection. One entry per CDR3 protein results from TCRdb running MiXCR on the 5' RACE reads. The data hold under 80,000 distinct CDR3 sequences, with approximately 10% observed a single time. Sequenced input: whole blood. The receptor set was obtained from an adult who was a healthcare worker with PCR-confirmed SARS-CoV-2 infection or an uninfected control (not recorded which). CDR3s include the opening cysteine and the closing phenylalanine or tryptophan. The D gene is left open where the match is weak. Only some rows state a clone size, as once, few, many or a class for expanded clones.

d_gene,abundance,j_gene,v_gene,CDR3aa,CDR3nt
.,few,TRBJ2-5,TRBV4-1,CASRRTGWQETQYF,TGCGCCAGCAGACGAACAGGGTGGCAAGAGACCCAGTACTTC
.,few,TRBJ2-7,TRBV7-2,CASSLKWGWTYEQYF,TGTGCCAGCAGCTTAAAATGGGGGTGGACCTACGAGCAGTACTTC
TRBD1,many,TRBJ2-3,TRBV18,CASSERQGTSTDTQYF,TGTGCCAGCTCCGAGAGACAGGGGACGAGCACAGATACGCAGTATTTT
TRBD1,many,TRBJ2-1,TRBV6-5,CASSYSGQYYNEQFF,TGTGCCAGCAGTTATTCGGGACAGTACTACAATGAGCAGTTCTTC
TRBD1,many,TRBJ2-1,TRBV6-6,CASRAPGPRTGENNEQFF,TGTGCCAGCAGGGCTCCGGGGCCCAGGACAGGGGAAAACAATGAGCAGTTCTTC
.,many,TRBJ1-2,TRBV19,CASTTVNYGYTF,TGTGCCAGCACAACAGTGAACTATGGCTACACCTTC
TRBD2,many,TRBJ2-1,TRBV20-1,CSARVLAGGTNEQFF,TGCAGTGCTAGAGTGCTAGCGGGAGGCACCAATGAGCAGTTCTTC
TRBD1,.,TRBJ2-7,TRBV20-1,CSAIARDRAYEQYF,TGCAGTGCTATCGCTCGGGACAGGGCCTACGAGCAGTACTTC
TRBD2,many,TRBJ2-3,TRBV7-9,CASSSGAGALHADTQYF,TGTGCCAGCAGCTCCGGAGCGGGGGCGCTTCACGCAGATACGCAGTATTTT
TRBD1,many,TRBJ2-2,TRBV4-1,CASSQAPGQGRGELFF,TGCGCCAGCAGCCAAGCCCCGGGACAGGGACGCGGGGAGCTGTTTTTT
.,many,TRBJ2-1,TRBV5-4,CASSSLAWGYNEQFF,TGTGCCAGCAGCTCTCTAGCGTGGGGTTACAATGAGCAGTTCTTC
TRBD1,.,TRBJ2-7,TRBV6-1,CATRTGLYEQYF,TGTGCCACACGGACAGGGCTCTACGAGCAGTACTTC
TRBD1,few,TRBJ2-7,TRBV19,CASSIGTGPTYEQYF,TGTGCCAGTAGTATCGGGACAGGGCCCACCTACGAGCAGTACTTC
.,.,TRBJ2-3,TRBV12-3/TRBV12-4,CASSFYTISGEARDTQYF,TGTGCCAGCAGTTTCTATACGATTAGCGGCGAAGCTAGAGATACGCAGTATTTT
.,many,TRBJ2-3,TRBV18,CASSPTGADTQYF,TGTGCCAGCTCACCTACCGGGGCTGATACGCAGTATTTT
TRBD1,many,TRBJ1-1,TRBV7-9,CASSVGQQPTEAFF,TGTGCCAGCAGCGTGGGACAGCAGCCCACTGAAGCTTTCTTT
TRBD1,many,TRBJ2-2,TRBV5-5,CASSSGTVNTGELFF,TGTGCCAGCAGCTCCGGGACAGTGAACACCGGGGAGCTGTTTTTT
TRBD1,once,TRBJ2-3,TRBV7-6,CASSLQGADTQYF,TGTGCCAGCAGCTTACAGGGGGCAGATACGCAGTATTTT
.,few,TRBJ2-2,TRBV6-5,CASRLGPFTGELFF,TGTGCCAGCAGGCTGGGGCCGTTCACCGGGGAGCTGTTTTTT
TRBD2,.,TRBJ2-3,TRBV11-2,CANSLAGADTQYF,TGTGCCAACAGCTTAGCGGGAGCAGATACGCAGTATTTT
.,.,TRBJ2-3,TRBV6-5,CASSYSDSSTDTQYF,TGTGCCAGCAGTTACTCGGACTCTAGCACAGATACGCAGTATTTT
.,.,TRBJ2-5,TRBV6-5,CASRRDIPGETQYF,TGTGCCAGCAGGAGGGACATCCCAGGGGAGACCCAGTACTTC
TRBD1,many,TRBJ2-1,TRBV12-3/TRBV12-4,CASRSYRGRINEQFF,TGTGCCAGCAGATCCTATAGGGGGCGGATCAATGAGCAGTTCTTC
TRBD2,many,TRBJ2-5,TRBV5-5,CASSLWLAGHQETQYF,TGTGCCAGCAGCTTGTGGCTAGCGGGCCACCAAGAGACCCAGTACTTC
TRBD1,.,TRBJ2-6,TRBV28,CATQAGQGVPGANVLTF,TGTGCCACCCAAGCGGGACAGGGCGTTCCTGGGGCCAACGTCCTGACTTTC
TRBD2,many,TRBJ2-2,TRBV12-3/TRBV12-4,CASSFTQGLAGTGELFF,TGTGCCAGCAGTTTCACCCAGGGACTAGCGGGCACCGGGGAGCTGTTTTTT
.,many,TRBJ1-4,TRBV3-1,CASSQGWTEKLFF,TGTGCCAGCAGCCAGGGCTGGACCGAAAAACTGTTTTTT
.,.,TRBJ1-4,TRBV3-1,CASSPSPVTNEKLFF,TGTGCCAGCAGCCCCAGCCCCGTAACTAATGAAAAACTGTTTTTT
TRBD1,many,TRBJ1-1,TRBV10-2,CASIQDRVTPEAFF,TGCGCCAGCATCCAGGACAGGGTTACACCTGAAGCTTTCTTT
.,.,TRBJ2-5,TRBV29-1,CSVRGGGEQTQYF,TGCAGCGTTCGGGGAGGGGGCGAGCAGACCCAGTACTTC
.,many,TRBJ2-7,TRBV7-9,CASSLAGGSSEQYF,TGTGCCAGCAGCTTAGCAGGCGGCTCCTCAGAGCAGTACTTC
.,many,TRBJ2-5,TRBV20-1,CSARVTAWYQETQYF,TGCAGTGCTAGAGTGACAGCGTGGTACCAAGAGACCCAGTACTTC
.,many,TRBJ1-5,TRBV11-2,CASSLNADSNQPQHF,TGTGCCAGCAGCTTAAATGCAGATAGCAATCAGCCCCAGCATTTT